This T cell receptor (beta chain) was recovered during a study of technical replicates of blood from a few donors. CDR3 length equals 15 residues. With 0 bases clipped from V and 5 bases from J, the junction kept 5 bases outside the gene matches. Germline V gene sequence: CDR1 SGHRS, CDR2 YFSETQ. Using immunoSEQ multiplex PCR, the repertoire was profiled, and TCRdb retains in-frame clones only, with some absent. Among tens of thousands of clones listed, around 97% were seen once. This clone was seen once. The material sequenced was T cells isolated from PBMCs. The sequence was obtained from a human donor in good health. The gene calls are TRBV5-1 and TRBJ1-1; 9 bases match TRBD1. CDR3 residues: CASSLGQGDRTEAFF. CDR3 in DNA: TGCGCCAGCAGCTTGGGACAGGGGGATAGAACTGAAGCTTTCTTT.